The entry below gives a single T cell receptor (beta chain) sequence along with its context. The protocol was immunoSEQ multiplex PCR, while the TCRdb copy is restricted to in-frame clones and leaves out a portion. Altogether some 180,000 clones are present, about 91% being singletons, with the ten largest covering about 0.49%. This CDR3 spans 12 amino acids. Germline V gives CDR1 MDHEN, CDR2 SYDVKM. V was shortened by 9 bases and J by 5 bases, with 11 bases between the two germline ends. This entry is derived from a study of T cell responses to AZD1222 COVID-19 vaccine. The chain carries TRBV28 and TRBJ1-5; D ambiguous. This specimen consisted of peripheral blood, obtained on day 0 of AZD1222 vaccination. This receptor was obtained from an adult in good health. CDR3 DNA: TGTGCCAGTTTTAGGGTTTATCAGCCCCAGCATTTT. The encoded protein is CASFRVYQPQHF.